This T cell receptor beta chain emerged from a study of T cell changes during pregnancy in multiple sclerosis. In its sample, this clone was seen once. Libraries were prepared by immunoSEQ multiplex PCR; TCRdb keeps only in-frame clonotypes and omits some of them. The repertoire consists of 70,000 to 95,000 clones, with 93% occurring once and the leading ten covering approximately 2.5%. CDR3 length: 15 residues. Trimming took 5 bases from V and 2 from J; bases not matched to a gene: 5. Looked up from germline, CDR1 is MNHEY and CDR2 is SVGAGI. The starting material was peripheral blood, obtained in the second trimester of pregnancy. This receptor was taken from a female donor with multiple sclerosis, enrolled in a pregnancy study. This chain links TRBV6-5 with TRBJ2-1; 8 bases are shared with TRBD2. In nucleotides, the CDR3 is TGTGCCAGCAGTAAAACGGGGGGGCCCTACAATGAGCAGTTCTTC. Its translation: CASSKTGGPYNEQFF.